Listed here is a single T cell receptor (beta chain). Germline and junction disagree at one end, which may indicate a read error. This sample was taken from a study of esophageal squamous cell carcinoma under preoperative chemotherapy. Germline V gene lookup returns CDR1 MNHEY and CDR2 SVGEGT. This CDR3 region has 17 residues. TCRdb reprocessed the PCR reads with MiXCR, giving one entry per CDR3 protein. Here the sample spans about 7,000 distinct CDR3 sequences, approximately 33% being singletons. Indicated time point: before preoperative PTX-NDP chemotherapy. The chain joins TRBV6-2 or TRBV6-3 to TRBJ1-2; D may be TRBD1 (6 bases). This specimen was collected from a patient given preoperative chemotherapy. This TCR was recovered from a human donor with esophageal squamous cell carcinoma. The donor label of this sample is uncertain. CDR3 DNA sequence: TGTGGCAGCAGTCTGAGACAGGTGGCACCAAACCCGGGGGGCTACACCTTC. This sequence encodes CGSSLRQVAPNPGGYTF.